These T cell receptor beta chains were read from a single sample in a study of shared clonotypes between healthy human individuals. Clones were read by immunoSEQ multiplex PCR, and TCRdb kept only the in-frame ones, dropping some. The profile shows 1.5 million to 2.5 million clones, approximately 94% of them singletons. The sample consisted of naive CD8+ T cells sorted from blood. The receptors shown here come from a man in his late teens or twenties in good health. Each CDR3 is given with its conserved first and last residue. Each record gives: CDR3 protein, CDR3 DNA, J gene, clone size, CDR3 length, D gene, V gene. D genes are given only for firm matches. Size values are once, few and many counts, or a class for expanded clones, and some rows have none.

CASSLTENTEAFF	TGTGCCAGCAGCCTCACAGAGAACACTGAAGCTTTCTTT	TRBJ1-1	.	13	.	TRBV13
CASSDPGQGDEQFF	TGCGCCAGCAGTGACCCGGGACAGGGAGATGAGCAGTTCTTC	TRBJ2-1	.	14	TRBD1	TRBV10-1
CASSSVEQYF	TGTGCCAGCAGTAGCGTGGAGCAGTACTTC	TRBJ2-7	.	10	.	TRBV6-1
CASSDAGELFF	TGCGCCAGCAGTGACGCCGGGGAGCTGTTTTTT	TRBJ2-2	.	11	.	TRBV10-2
CASSDSSFYSNQPQHF	TGTGCCAGCAGTGACTCGAGCTTTTATAGCAATCAGCCCCAGCATTTT	TRBJ1-5	.	16	.	TRBV6-4
CASSRGSSYEQYF	TGTGCCAGCAGCAGGGGGAGCTCCTACGAGCAGTACTTC	TRBJ2-7	.	13	TRBD1	TRBV6-6
CASSHGLAGGVSYEQYF	TGCGCCAGCAGCCACGGACTAGCGGGAGGCGTCTCCTACGAGCAGTACTTC	TRBJ2-7	once	17	TRBD2	TRBV4-3
CASSLFQDSYEQYF	TGTGCCAGCAGTTTATTTCAAGACTCCTACGAGCAGTACTTC	TRBJ2-7	once	14	.	TRBV27
CASSSRTGVISYEQYF	TGTGCCAGCAGCTCCCGGACAGGGGTCATCTCCTACGAGCAGTACTTC	TRBJ2-7	.	16	TRBD1	TRBV7-9
CASSVESGPTTNEKLFF	TGTGCCAGCAGCGTAGAATCAGGTCCTACAACTAATGAAAAACTGTTTTTT	TRBJ1-4	.	17	.	TRBV9
CASSSLTGTNTGELFF	TGTGCCAGCAGTTCACTGACAGGGACCAACACCGGGGAGCTGTTTTTT	TRBJ2-2	.	16	TRBD1	TRBV28
CASSQERQGAYEQYF	TGCGCCAGCAGCCAAGAGCGACAGGGAGCCTACGAGCAGTACTTC	TRBJ2-7	.	15	TRBD1	TRBV4-1
CASSAVAGSSYNEQFF	TGTGCCAGCAGTGCCGTAGCGGGGAGCTCCTACAATGAGCAGTTCTTC	TRBJ2-1	.	16	TRBD2	TRBV27
CASSLFRLAEYNEQFF	TGTGCCAGCAGCTTGTTTAGACTAGCGGAGTACAATGAGCAGTTCTTC	TRBJ2-1	once	16	TRBD2	TRBV11-2
CASSPWLGDNSPLHF	TGCGCCAGCAGCCCGTGGTTGGGGGATAATTCACCCCTCCACTTT	TRBJ1-6	.	15	.	TRBV4-1
CASSLGLAGSYNEQFF	TGTGCCAGCAGCCTGGGACTAGCGGGGTCCTACAATGAGCAGTTCTTC	TRBJ2-1	.	16	TRBD2	TRBV4-2
CASSLGSGTSGREQYF	TGCGCCAGCAGCTTGGGTTCTGGGACTAGCGGGAGAGAGCAGTACTTC	TRBJ2-7	.	16	TRBD2	TRBV5-1
CAWSVDRNSGNTIYF	TGTGCCTGGAGTGTCGACAGAAACTCTGGAAACACCATATATTTT	TRBJ1-3	.	15	.	TRBV30
CASSLASGELFF	TGTGCCAGCAGCTTGGCCTCCGGGGAGCTGTTTTTT	TRBJ2-2	.	12	.	TRBV5-4
CASSPKGPGGWYGYTF	TGTGCCAGTAGTCCGAAGGGGCCAGGGGGCTGGTATGGCTACACCTTC	TRBJ1-2	.	16	TRBD1	TRBV19
CASSAGEPYNEQFF	TGTGCCAGCAGCGCGGGAGAACCCTACAATGAGCAGTTCTTC	TRBJ2-1	.	14	.	TRBV9
CASGLGNTEAFF	TGTGCCAGCGGCCTAGGGAACACTGAAGCTTTCTTT	TRBJ1-1	.	12	.	TRBV9
CAWSVLAKNIQYF	TGTGCCTGGAGTGTACTAGCCAAAAACATTCAGTACTTC	TRBJ2-4	.	13	.	TRBV30